What follows are 5 T cell receptor beta chains derived from one specimen sequenced in a study of patients and donors after allogeneic stem cell transplantation (dated by TCRdb to about 2020). Libraries were made using RT-PCR. The sample was run on a NextSeq 550. The public reads were reanalyzed by TCRdb: fastp trimming at Q25, MiXCR alignment, in-frame beta chains only. One record per CDR3 amino acid sequence lists the most common genes and DNA. This sample is represented by 150,000 to 200,000 distinct CDR3 sequences; approximately 28% of them were singletons. 3.2% of the sample rests with the top ten. Specimen: blood, either unsorted or a sorted T cell fraction (not recorded which). These receptors all come from a human donor who was either an allogeneic HSCT recipient or a stem cell or donor lymphocyte infusion donor (not recorded which). It is not recorded whose cells these are; they may come from a transplant donor.

The chain employs TRBV5-1 and TRBJ1-1, with unresolved D. Between the trimmed V and J ends, which lost 0 bases and 6 bases, there was a span of 12 bases. This CDR3 comprises 14 residues. The germline V gene encodes CDR1 SGHRS and CDR2 YFSETQ. The chain's CDR3 is CASSLGGAGAEAFF. The CDR3 coding sequence is TGCGCCAGCAGCTTGGGGGGAGCCGGGGCTGAAGCTTTCTTT.

A few counts support this clonotype. The V and J genes are TRBV27 and TRBJ2-3; 11 bases are shared with TRBD2. The length of the CDR3 is 14 residues. Germline CDR1 and CDR2: MNHEY and SMNVEV (reference sequence). The V segment lost 6 bases and the J segment 7 bases; nucleotides outside the gene matches: 6. The CDR3, as DNA: TGTGCCAGCAGAGTACTAGCGGGAGTTAATACGCAGTATTTT. Protein sequence: CASRVLAGVNTQYF.

V gene TRBV9 combines with J gene TRBJ2-7, with a weak D call TRBD1 (6 bases). The CDR3 sequence is 14 residues long. V gave up 3 bases and J gave up 2 bases, with 12 bases separating them. Germline values: CDR1 SGDLS, CDR2 YYNGEE. The CDR3 region is CASSATGPPYEQYF. The CDR3, as DNA: TGTGCCAGCAGCGCTACAGGGCCCCCCTACGAGCAGTACTTC. The variable domain in full, completed from reference TRBV9 and TRBJ2-7, reads DSGVTQTPKHLITATGQRVTLRCSPRSGDLSVYWYQQSLDQGLQFLIQYYNGEERAKGNILERFSAQQFPDLHSELNLSSLELGDSALYFCASSATGPPYEQYFGPGTRLTVT.

The chain recombines TRBV29-1 with TRBJ2-5; 7 bases align to TRBD1. V shed 2 bases, J shed 5 bases, and the junction held 8 bases outside the gene matches. CDR1 is SQVTM and CDR2 is ANQGSEA in the germline V gene. The CDR3 consists of 14 residues. CDR3 sequence reads: CSVETRTGMETQYF. In DNA form, the CDR3 reads TGCAGCGTTGAAACAAGGACAGGAATGGAGACCCAGTACTTC.

The chain uses TRBV5-1 and TRBJ2-7, with a weak D call TRBD2 (6 bases). Germline V gene lookup returns CDR1 SGHRS and CDR2 YFSETQ. Trimming left V 4 bases short and J 4 bases short, with 15 bases between. The CDR3 has 14 amino acids. DNA of the CDR3: TGCGCCAGCAGCGTCCGGGAGCCCGGATACGAGCAGTACTTC. Its protein is CASSVREPGYEQYF.